The 26 T cell receptor beta chains presented below share a single source sample, sequenced in a study of CD8 T cells in ankylosing spondylitis. TCRdb re-called the 5' RACE reads through MiXCR, storing one row per CDR3 protein. This table has about 150,000 distinct CDR3 sequences, 25% to 35% appearing once. Material for sequencing was synovial fluid, either unsorted or a sorted T cell fraction (not recorded which). The receptors here all came from a male donor with ankylosing spondylitis.

The CDR3 nucleotides read TGCGCCAGCAGTGCCGGCGGAATCAACGGCTACACCTTC. Its protein product is CASSAGGINGYTF. This chain connects TRBV10-2 to TRBJ1-2; D ambiguous. The CDR3 runs 13 residues. V gave up 4 bases and J gave up 8 bases, with 14 bases separating them. Germline CDR1 WSHSY, CDR2 SAAADI.

At least ten counts were recorded for this clonotype. The genes are TRBV30 and TRBJ2-4; 8 bases agree with TRBD1. This CDR3 is built from 15 residues. Germline loops: CDR1 GTSNPN, CDR2 SVGIG (reference sequence). V shed 6 bases, J shed 3 bases, and the junction held 10 bases outside the gene matches. The CDR3 here is CACTPGGRVKNIQYF. DNA for the CDR3: TGTGCCTGCACACCAGGGGGCCGGGTCAAAAACATTCAGTACTTC.

This clonotype was detected only a few times. The J gene is TRBJ2-3, the V gene TRBV5-1; TRBD2 matches at 9 bases. Trimming took 4 bases from V and 6 from J; bases not matched to a gene: 9. CDR1 SGHRS and CDR2 YFSETQ come from the germline V gene. The CDR3 is 15 amino acids. DNA of the CDR3: TGCGCCAGCAGCATGATAGCGGGAGCGGTCGATACGCAGTATTTT. This translates into CASSMIAGAVDTQYF.

This clonotype is labeled as large. This chain links TRBV5-1 with TRBJ2-1, with D uncertain. The CDR3 runs to 15 residues. The V gene's germline CDR1 is SGHRS and CDR2 YFSETQ. V was clipped by 0 bases and J by 0 bases, with 7 bases between them. The CDR3 protein is CASSLEGDSYNEQFF. DNA of the CDR3: TGCGCCAGCAGCTTGGAGGGCGACTCCTACAATGAGCAGTTCTTC.

The V gene is TRBV12-3 or TRBV12-4, the J gene TRBJ2-6; D might be TRBD1 or TRBD2, each matching 5 bases. The CDR3 has 14 amino acids. V lost 3 bases and J 2 bases, leaving 5 bases between the germline ends. Here the CDR3 reads CASSLGAGANVLTF. Written as DNA, the CDR3 is TGTGCCAGCAGTTTGGGGGCTGGGGCCAACGTCCTGACTTTC.

This clonotype was observed once. The rearrangement uses TRBV11-2 and TRBJ2-1, with 10 bases matching TRBD1. Trimming took 4 bases from V and 0 from J; bases not matched to a gene: 9. The CDR3 sequence is 18 residues long. Germline V CDR1 and CDR2: SGHAT, FQNNGV. The CDR3 nucleotides are TGTGCCAGCAGCTCCCGGGACAGGGGTCATCGCTCCTACAATGAGCAGTTCTTC. Translated, it gives CASSSRDRGHRSYNEQFF.

The sample holds a few counts of this clonotype. This chain uses TRBV20-1 with TRBJ1-2, with TRBD1 matching 8 bases. Germline lookup yields CDR1 DFQATT and CDR2 SNEGSKA (reference sequence). V lost 4 bases, J lost 7 bases, and 11 bases stayed unmatched. This CDR3 spans 14 amino acids. CDR3 region: CSATPMGQARGYTF. CDR3 DNA sequence: TGCAGTGCTACACCCATGGGACAGGCACGTGGCTACACCTTC.

The sample holds many counts of this clonotype. This chain joins TRBV29-1 and TRBJ1-1; 7 bases map to TRBD1. The V gene's germline CDR1 is SQVTM and CDR2 ANQGSEA. With V trimmed by 7 bases and J by 4 bases, 9 bases remained unmatched. CDR3 length: 13 amino acids. The CDR3 loop reads CSALTGWSTEAFF. The CDR3, as DNA: TGCAGCGCTCTGACAGGGTGGAGCACTGAAGCTTTCTTT.

A few counts support this clonotype. The rearrangement joins TRBV21-1 to TRBJ1-1; TRBD1, the D gene given by the table, was not confirmed from the DNA. TRBV21-1 is marked as a pseudogene. The CDR3 is made up of 16 amino acids. The CDR3 DNA follows: TGTGCCAGCAGCGTCCGGCGACAGGGTAAGAACACTGAAGCTTTCTTT. Translation gives CASSVRRQGKNTEAFF.

This clonotype showed up just once. The chain links TRBV7-7 to TRBJ2-3; 11 nucleotides line up with TRBD2. The length of the CDR3 is 14 residues. J was trimmed by 4 bases and V by 5 bases; bases with no gene match: 2. Germline values: CDR1 SSHAT, CDR2 FNYEAQ (reference sequence). The CDR3 nucleotides read TGTGCCAGCAGCGCGGGACTAGCGGCAGATACGCAGTATTTT. The encoded protein is CASSAGLAADTQYF.

The chain employs TRBV6-1 and TRBJ2-1, with 13 nucleotides matching TRBD2. The CDR3 sequence is 17 residues long. V lost 6 bases and J lost 4; bases outside the gene matches: 9. Germline CDR1 is MNHNS and CDR2 is SASEGT. The CDR3 sequence: CASRRTGTSGVYNEQFF. The CDR3 nucleotides read TGTGCCAGCAGAAGAACCGGGACTAGCGGGGTATACAATGAGCAGTTCTTC.

This clonotype was found many times. The chain has TRBV10-3 and TRBJ2-2; no definite D call. The germline V gene encodes CDR1 ENHRY and CDR2 SYGVKD. Trimming removed 10 bases from V and 1 base from J, with 7 bases in between. The CDR3 spans 12 residues. The CDR3 loop reads CATRGNTGELFF. In DNA form, the CDR3 reads TGTGCCACGAGAGGGAACACCGGGGAGCTGTTTTTT.

This clonotype was detected many times. The chain uses TRBV20-1 and TRBJ2-5; 11 positions match TRBD2. V shed 3 bases and J 4 bases; nucleotides not matched to a gene: 7. The germline gives CDR1 DFQATT, CDR2 SNEGSKA (reference sequence). This CDR3 region has 15 residues. The CDR3 region has the DNA TGCAGTGCTAGTTTAGCGGGGGGGCCTCGAGAGACCCAGTACTTC. Amino acid sequence: CSASLAGGPRETQYF.

The gene calls are TRBV30 and TRBJ2-1; D is unclear. With 1 base removed from V and 4 bases from J, the gap between germline ends came to 8 bases. Looked up from germline, CDR1 is GTSNPN and CDR2 is SVGIG (reference sequence). CDR3 length: 13 amino acids. The CDR3 reads CAWSGDSYNEQFF. CDR3 coding DNA: TGTGCCTGGAGTGGGGATTCGTACAATGAGCAGTTCTTC.

This clonotype showed up just a few times. The chain joins TRBV5-1 to TRBJ2-7, with TRBD1 as a possible D gene (5 bases). This CDR3 has 14 residues. CDR1 and CDR2 from the germline V gene are SGHRS and YFSETQ. V was pared by 4 bases and J by 1 base, with 12 bases between. In nucleotides, the CDR3 is TGCGCCAGCAGCCCGACAGCCCCTTCCTACGAGCAGTACTTC. It codes for CASSPTAPSYEQYF.

This clonotype was counted only a few times. The gene calls are TRBV10-1 and TRBJ1-1, with D maybe TRBD1 (5 bases). The CDR3 spans 13 residues. Looked up from germline, CDR1 is WNHNN and CDR2 is SYGVQD (reference sequence). V was clipped by 3 bases and J by 7 bases, with 12 bases between them. The DNA for the CDR3 is TGCGCCAGCAGTGATCGGGGCCGGGATGAAGCTTTCTTT. Its protein is CASSDRGRDEAFF.

The chain joins TRBV6-1 to TRBJ1-1, with TRBD1 identical over 8 bases. CDR3 length: 14 amino acids. V lost 4 bases and J lost 6; bases outside the gene matches: 7. CDR1 is MNHNS, CDR2 SASEGT, per germline. Here the CDR3 DNA reads TGTGCCAGCAGTGGCCGGGACAGGCAGCCTGAAGCTTTCTTT. This translates into CASSGRDRQPEAFF.

This clonotype was seen more than once but under ten times. The chain has TRBV7-2 and TRBJ1-5, with D unresolved. The CDR3 totals 15 residues. V was clipped by 6 bases and J by 0 bases, with 12 bases between them. Per germline, CDR1 SGHTA and CDR2 FQGNSA. The DNA for the CDR3 is TGTGCCAGCAGTCCCATGGGCCCTAGCAATCAGCCCCAGCATTTT. Translation gives CASSPMGPSNQPQHF. The variable domain in full, with the rest retrieved from reference TRBV7-2 and TRBJ1-5, is GAGVSQSPSNKVTEKGKDVELRCDPISGHTALYWYRQSLGQGLEFLIYFQGNSAPDKSGLPSDRFSAERTGGSVSTLTIQRTQQEDSAVYLCASSPMGPSNQPQHFGDGTRLSIL.

This clonotype has just a few counts. The gene calls are TRBV5-5 and TRBJ1-5; D unclear. From germline, CDR1 is SGHKS and CDR2 YYEKEE (reference sequence). The CDR3 contains 14 residues. The V end was cut by 0 bases, the J end by 7 bases, with 11 bases between. CDR3 in amino acids: CASSLEPSRQPQHF. CDR3 nucleotides: TGTGCCAGCAGCTTGGAGCCTTCCAGGCAGCCCCAGCATTTT.

The V and J genes are TRBV3-1 and TRBJ1-6; no firm D call. Germline lookup yields CDR1 LGHDT and CDR2 YNNKEL (reference sequence). V was pared by 7 bases and J by 4 bases, with 11 bases between. The CDR3 spans 14 residues. This CDR3 reads CASNAAGYNSPLHF. The CDR3 DNA is TGTGCCAGCAACGCTGCCGGGTATAATTCACCCCTCCACTTT.

There are many counts of this clonotype. V gene TRBV5-1 combines with J gene TRBJ1-3; TRBD1 is a possible D gene (5 bases). This CDR3 contains 17 residues. V gave up 0 bases and J gave up 0 bases, with 13 bases separating them. CDR1 SGHRS and CDR2 YFSETQ come from the germline V gene. The CDR3 loop reads CASSLERDGASGNTIYF. The CDR3 DNA reads as TGCGCCAGCAGCTTGGAGAGGGACGGAGCCTCTGGAAACACCATATATTTT. Using reference TRBV5-1 and TRBJ1-3 for the parts outside the CDR3, the full variable domain is KAGVTQTPRYLIKTRGQQVTLSCSPISGHRSVSWYQQTPGQGLQFLFEYFSETQRNKGNFPGRFSGRQFSNSRSEMNVSTLELGDSALYLCASSLERDGASGNTIYFGEGSWLTVV.

The chain couples TRBV6-1 to TRBJ2-4; D may correspond to TRBD1 or TRBD2 (5 bases each). The length of the CDR3 is 16 residues. Germline CDR1 reads MNHNS; CDR2 reads SASEGT. Trimming cost V 4 bases and J 1 base, with 14 bases left between them. The CDR3: CASSGPGPQAKNIQYF. The CDR3 nucleotides read TGTGCCAGCAGTGGGCCGGGGCCCCAGGCCAAAAACATTCAGTACTTC.

The chain carries TRBV6-5 and TRBJ2-1; D perhaps matches TRBD2 (6 bases). Trimming left V 2 bases short and J 1 base short, with 18 bases between. The length of the CDR3 is 18 residues. The germline V gene has CDR1 MNHEY and CDR2 SVGAGI. CDR3 sequence: CASSYGSPTGVSYNEQFF. For the CDR3, the DNA is TGTGCCAGCAGTTACGGCAGCCCTACGGGGGTTTCCTACAATGAGCAGTTCTTC.

This clonotype appeared many times. This chain joins TRBV29-1 and TRBJ2-2; 9 bases match TRBD2. The CDR3 consists of 14 residues. Germline CDR1 reads SQVTM; CDR2 reads ANQGSEA. V lost 5 bases to trimming and J lost 4 bases; unmatched junction nucleotides: 5. CDR3 protein: CSVRREGITGELFF. CDR3 DNA sequence: TGCAGCGTTAGGCGGGAGGGTATCACCGGGGAGCTGTTTTTT.

This clonotype was recorded at least ten times. The chain has TRBV24-1 and TRBJ2-7, with D hard to call. Trimming took off 8 bases at V and 0 bases at J, with 10 bases between the two ends. This CDR3 is 13 amino acids long. Germline V gene sequence: CDR1 KGHDR, CDR2 SFDVKD. The chain's CDR3 is CATKTVSSYEQYF. The CDR3 DNA is TGTGCCACCAAGACGGTTAGCTCCTACGAGCAGTACTTC.

The chain joins TRBV25-1 to TRBJ1-1; 9 bases align to TRBD1. The CDR3 loop spans 15 amino acids. Germline CDR1 reads MGHDK; CDR2 reads SYGVNS. V was pared by 5 bases and J by 5 bases, with 9 bases of the junction left unmatched. The CDR3 region has the DNA TGTGCCAGCAGTCCGATTCGGACAGGGGTAACTGAAGCTTTCTTT. This gives the protein CASSPIRTGVTEAFF.